The clone carrying this T cell receptor delta chain was seen a few times. The antigen remains undetermined. This record comes from a study of Vδ1+ human thymocytes. General study points: In the thymus, TRG and TRD repertoires looked highly polyclonal with Gaussian CDR3 lengths.

The CDR3 is 15 residues long. Germline V gene lookup returns CDR1 TSWWSYY and CDR2 QGS. The V and J ends lost 2 bases and 0 bases, in that order; junction bases with no gene match: 3. Extracted RNA was reverse transcribed into cDNA. Pooled V-gene forward primers with one constant-region reverse primer generated the CDR3 amplicons by multiplex PCR. TCRdb re-called the multiplex PCR reads via CATT. The sample comprises about 50,000 delta-chain clones, around 16% of which are singletons, and about 0.38% rests with the top ten. The chain links TRDV1 to TRDJ1; 7 nucleotides line up with TRDD3. What was sequenced was Vdelta1+ gamma-delta thymocytes from the thymus. Subset noted: FACS-sorted CD3+ TCRalphabeta- TCRVdelta1+ TCRVdelta2- thymocytes. This receptor was identified in a girl under three years old who had congenital heart surgery. CDR3: CALGEGGIHTDKLIF. CDR3 nucleotide sequence: TGTGCTCTTGGGGAAGGGGGGATTCACACCGATAAACTCATCTTT.